This T cell receptor (beta chain) came from a study of shared clonotypes between healthy human individuals. Study-wide points: The study found lower generation probabilities in non-shared clonotypes than in those shared by all four donors.

Note on this clone: Its antigen is unidentified.

V shed 2 bases and J 6 bases; nucleotides not matched to a gene: 13. The germline CDR1 and CDR2 sequences are SGHDN and FVKESK. The CDR3 spans 17 residues. 200 ng DNA, about 28,000 T cell genomes, went into each sorted-subset replicate PCR. Profiled with immunoSEQ multiplex PCR; TCRdb holds only in-frame clones, not every one. The repertoire has about 2.1 million clones, 93% of them found once; the top ten carry approximately 1.7%. The naive CD8 subset, CD45RO-negative cells positively selected for CCR7, excluded terminally differentiated effector memory CD45RA+ cells. The V call is TRBV14, the J call TRBJ2-3; TRBD2 matches at 8 bases. Material: naive CD8+ T cells from PBMCs. The clonotype comes from a man between 18 and 29 years old in good health. Some clones in this sample may be carry-over from other donors' samples. The CDR3 DNA follows: TGTGCCAGCAGCCAACCCTCCCTAGCGGGTCTTTTTGATACGCAGTATTTT. Translation gives CASSQPSLAGLFDTQYF.